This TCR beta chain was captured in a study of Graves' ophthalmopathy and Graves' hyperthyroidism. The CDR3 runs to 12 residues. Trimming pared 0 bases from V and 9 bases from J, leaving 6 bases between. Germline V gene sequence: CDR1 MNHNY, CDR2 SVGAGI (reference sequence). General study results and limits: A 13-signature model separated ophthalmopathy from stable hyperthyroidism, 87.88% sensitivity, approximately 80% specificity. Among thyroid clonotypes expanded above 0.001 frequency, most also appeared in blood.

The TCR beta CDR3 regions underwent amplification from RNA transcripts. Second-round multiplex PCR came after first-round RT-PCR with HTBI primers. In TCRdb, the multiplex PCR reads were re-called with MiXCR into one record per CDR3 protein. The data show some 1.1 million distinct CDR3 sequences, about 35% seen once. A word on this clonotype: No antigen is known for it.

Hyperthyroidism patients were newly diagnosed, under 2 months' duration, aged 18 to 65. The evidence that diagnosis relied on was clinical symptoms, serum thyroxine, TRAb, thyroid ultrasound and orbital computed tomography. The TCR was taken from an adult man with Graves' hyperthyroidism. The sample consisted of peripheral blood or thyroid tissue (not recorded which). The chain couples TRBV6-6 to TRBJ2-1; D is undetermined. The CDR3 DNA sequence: TGTGCCAGCAGTTACTCGAGAGGTGAGCAGTTCTTC. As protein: CASSYSRGEQFF.